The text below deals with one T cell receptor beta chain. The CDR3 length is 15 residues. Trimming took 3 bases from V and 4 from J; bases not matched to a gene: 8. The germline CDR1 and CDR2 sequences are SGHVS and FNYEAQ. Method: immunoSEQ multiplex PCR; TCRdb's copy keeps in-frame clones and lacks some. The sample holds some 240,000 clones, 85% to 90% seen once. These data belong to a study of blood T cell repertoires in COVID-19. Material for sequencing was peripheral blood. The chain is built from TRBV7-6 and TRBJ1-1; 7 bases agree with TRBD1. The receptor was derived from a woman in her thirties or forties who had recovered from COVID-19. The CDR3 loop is CASSFSSGTATEAFF. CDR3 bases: TGTGCCAGCAGCTTTTCATCCGGGACAGCCACTGAAGCTTTCTTT.